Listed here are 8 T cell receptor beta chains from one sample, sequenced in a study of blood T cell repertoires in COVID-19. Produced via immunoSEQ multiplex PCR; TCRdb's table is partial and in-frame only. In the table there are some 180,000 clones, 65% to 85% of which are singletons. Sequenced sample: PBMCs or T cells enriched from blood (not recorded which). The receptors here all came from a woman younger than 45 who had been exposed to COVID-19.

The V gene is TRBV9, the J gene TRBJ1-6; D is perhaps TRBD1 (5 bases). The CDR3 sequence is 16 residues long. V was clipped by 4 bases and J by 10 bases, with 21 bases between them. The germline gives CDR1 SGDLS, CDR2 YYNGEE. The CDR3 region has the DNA TGTGCCAGCAGCCCTACGCCGGGGGTGAGGGAATCACCCCTCCACTTT. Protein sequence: CASSPTPGVRESPLHF.

This chain's CDR3 is CASSQGEGHEQYF. Here the CDR3 DNA reads TGTGCCAGCAGCCAAGGTGAGGGCCACGAGCAGTACTTC. The chain carries TRBV3-1 (or the pseudogene TRBV3-2) and TRBJ2-7, with D possibly TRBD2 on 5 matching bases. This CDR3 region has 13 residues. The germline V gene encodes CDR1 LGHDT and CDR2 YNNKEL (reference sequence). Trimming stripped 1 base from V and 5 bases from J, with 9 bases between.

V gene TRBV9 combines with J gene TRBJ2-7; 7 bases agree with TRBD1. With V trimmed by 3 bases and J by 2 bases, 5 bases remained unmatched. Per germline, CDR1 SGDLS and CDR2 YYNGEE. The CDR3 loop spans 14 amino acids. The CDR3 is CASSDRDSPYEQYF. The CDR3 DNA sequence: TGTGCCAGCAGCGATAGGGACAGTCCCTACGAGCAGTACTTC.

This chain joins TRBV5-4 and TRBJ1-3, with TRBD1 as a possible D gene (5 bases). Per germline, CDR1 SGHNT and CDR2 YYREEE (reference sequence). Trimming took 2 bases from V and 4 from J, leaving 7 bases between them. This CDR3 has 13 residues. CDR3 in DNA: TGTGCCAGCAGCTTACAGGTGGGAAACACCATATATTTT. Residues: CASSLQVGNTIYF. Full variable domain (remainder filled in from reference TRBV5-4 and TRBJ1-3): ETGVTQSPTHLIKTRGQQVTLRCSSQSGHNTVSWYQQALGQGPQFIFQYYREEENGRGNFPPRFSGLQFPNYSSELNVNALELDDSALYLCASSLQVGNTIYFGEGSWLTVV.

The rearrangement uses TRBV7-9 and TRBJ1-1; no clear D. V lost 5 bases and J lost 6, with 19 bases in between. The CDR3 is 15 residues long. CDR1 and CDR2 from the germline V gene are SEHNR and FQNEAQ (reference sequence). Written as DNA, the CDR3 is TGTGCCAGCAGCCCCCCTATTGGAGGTATCGCTGAAGCTTTCTTT. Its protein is CASSPPIGGIAEAFF.

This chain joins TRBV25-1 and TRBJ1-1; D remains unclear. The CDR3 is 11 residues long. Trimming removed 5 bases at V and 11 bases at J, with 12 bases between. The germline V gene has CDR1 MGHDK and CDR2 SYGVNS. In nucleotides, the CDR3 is TGTGCCAGCAGTTCCTTTCTAAGTGCTTTCTTT. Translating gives CASSSFLSAFF.

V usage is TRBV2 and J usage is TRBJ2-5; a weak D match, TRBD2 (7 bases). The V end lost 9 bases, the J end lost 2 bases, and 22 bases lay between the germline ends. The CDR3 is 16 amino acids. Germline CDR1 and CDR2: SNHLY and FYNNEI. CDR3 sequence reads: CARGGERAAGQETQYF. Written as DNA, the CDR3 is TGTGCCAGAGGGGGGGAGAGGGCAGCAGGTCAAGAGACCCAGTACTTC.

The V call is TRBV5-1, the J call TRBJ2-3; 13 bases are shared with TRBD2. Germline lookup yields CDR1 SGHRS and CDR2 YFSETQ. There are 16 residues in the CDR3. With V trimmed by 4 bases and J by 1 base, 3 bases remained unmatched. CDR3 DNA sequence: TGCGCCAGCAGCATAGGACTAGCGGGGGGCACAGATACGCAGTATTTT. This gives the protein CASSIGLAGGTDTQYF.